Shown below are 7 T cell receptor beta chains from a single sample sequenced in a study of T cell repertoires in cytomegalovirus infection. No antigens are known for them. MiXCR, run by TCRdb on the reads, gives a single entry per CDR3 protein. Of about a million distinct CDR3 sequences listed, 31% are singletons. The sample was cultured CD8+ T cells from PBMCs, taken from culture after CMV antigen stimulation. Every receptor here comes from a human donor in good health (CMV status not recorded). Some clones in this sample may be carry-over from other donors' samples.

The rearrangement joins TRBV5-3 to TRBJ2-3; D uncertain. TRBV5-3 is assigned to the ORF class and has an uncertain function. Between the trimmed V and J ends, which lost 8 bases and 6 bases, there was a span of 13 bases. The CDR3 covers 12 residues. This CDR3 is CASSHSADTQYF. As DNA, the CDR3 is TGTGCCAGCAGCCACTCAGCGGATACGCAGTATTTT.

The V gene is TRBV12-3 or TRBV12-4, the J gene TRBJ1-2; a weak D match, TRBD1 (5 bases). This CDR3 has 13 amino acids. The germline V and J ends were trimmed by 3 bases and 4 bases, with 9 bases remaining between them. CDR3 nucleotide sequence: TGTGCCAGCAGTTTTTTGAGGGGCTATGGCTACACCTTC. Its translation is CASSFLRGYGYTF.

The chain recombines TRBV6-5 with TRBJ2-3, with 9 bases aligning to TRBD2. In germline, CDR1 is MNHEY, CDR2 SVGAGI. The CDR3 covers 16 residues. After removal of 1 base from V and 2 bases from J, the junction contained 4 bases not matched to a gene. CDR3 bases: TGTGCCAGCAGTTACTTGCGGGGGGGAACCACAGATACGCAGTATTTT. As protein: CASSYLRGGTTDTQYF.

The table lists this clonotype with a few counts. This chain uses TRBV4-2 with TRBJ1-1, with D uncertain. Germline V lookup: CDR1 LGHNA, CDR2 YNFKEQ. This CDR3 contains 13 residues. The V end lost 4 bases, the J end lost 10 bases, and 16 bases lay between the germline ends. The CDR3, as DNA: TGTGCCAGCAGCCGCACGGTAGGGCAAGGAGCTTTCTTT. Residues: CASSRTVGQGAFF.

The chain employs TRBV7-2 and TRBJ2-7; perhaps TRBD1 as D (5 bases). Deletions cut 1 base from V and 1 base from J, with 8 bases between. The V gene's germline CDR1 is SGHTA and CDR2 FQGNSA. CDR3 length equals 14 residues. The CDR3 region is CASSLEDTSYEQYV. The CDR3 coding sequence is TGTGCCAGCAGCTTAGAGGACACATCCTACGAGCAGTACGTC.

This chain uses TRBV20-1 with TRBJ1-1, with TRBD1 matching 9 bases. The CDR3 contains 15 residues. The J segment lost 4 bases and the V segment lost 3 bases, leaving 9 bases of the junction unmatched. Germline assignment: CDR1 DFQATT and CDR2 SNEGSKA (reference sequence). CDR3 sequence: CSASKLQGASTEAFF. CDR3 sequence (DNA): TGCAGTGCTAGTAAATTACAGGGGGCTTCCACTGAAGCTTTCTTT.

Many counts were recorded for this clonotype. This CDR3 reads CASSFGGLEQFF. Written as DNA, the CDR3 is TGTGCCAGCAGTTTTGGGGGGCTTGAGCAGTTCTTC. The chain combines TRBV12-3 or TRBV12-4 with TRBJ2-1; tentatively, D is TRBD1 or TRBD2 (6 bases each). Trimming shortened V by 3 bases and J by 9 bases, and 9 bases separated the two germline ends. There are 12 residues in the CDR3.